A single sample is the source of the 20 T cell receptor beta chains below, sequenced in a study of T cell responses to AZD1222 COVID-19 vaccine (dated by TCRdb to the early 2020s). To prepare the library, the immunoSEQ multiplex PCR assay was applied. This immuneACCESS table, as held by TCRdb, lists in-frame sequences with V and J called but not all clones. Of the missing ones, under half trace to an unresolved V gene in checked studies; the others have no known cause. For this sample the table gives 150,000 to 200,000 clones, of which approximately 86% were detected only once. The ten largest account for roughly 12% of the sample. This sample's time point label indicates: about 28 days (+/-7) after the second vaccine dose. Here the sequenced sample was peripheral blood, taken 28 days after the second AZD1222 dose. The origin of the receptors is an adult who received the AZD1222 COVID-19 vaccine.

The chain has TRBV19 and TRBJ2-5, with D hard to call. Germline assignment: CDR1 LNHDA and CDR2 SQIVND (reference sequence). Trimming pared 1 base from V and 5 bases from J, leaving 8 bases between. This CDR3 comprises 13 residues. The CDR3, as DNA: TGTGCCAGTAGTATAGTAGGTTCGGAGACCCAGTACTTC. Translation: CASSIVGSETQYF.

The chain couples TRBV7-9 to TRBJ1-5; possible D gene TRBD1, 6 bases. CDR1 is SEHNR and CDR2 is FQNEAQ in the germline V gene (reference sequence). Between the trimmed V and J ends, which lost 1 base and 0 bases, there was a span of 7 bases. The CDR3 has 15 amino acids. CDR3 DNA sequence: TGTGCCAGCAGCTTAGGGGACAATAGCAATCAGCCCCAGCATTTT. Protein sequence: CASSLGDNSNQPQHF.

This chain links TRBV5-4 with TRBJ1-4; D is uncertain. CDR3 size: 14 residues. Per germline, CDR1 SGHNT and CDR2 YYREEE (reference sequence). Trimming left V 5 bases short and J 6 bases short, with 14 bases between. CDR3 nucleotides: TGTGCCAGCAGTGTCTGGGCCGCGGATGAAAAACTGTTTTTT. This codes for CASSVWAADEKLFF. Variable domain in full (rest from reference TRBV5-4 and TRBJ1-4): ETGVTQSPTHLIKTRGQQVTLRCSSQSGHNTVSWYQQALGQGPQFIFQYYREEENGRGNFPPRFSGLQFPNYSSELNVNALELDDSALYLCASSVWAADEKLFFGSGTQLSVL.

The chain is built from TRBV10-3 and TRBJ1-5, with D perhaps TRBD1 (5 bases). Germline V gives CDR1 ENHRY, CDR2 SYGVKD. The V and J ends lost 11 bases and 1 base respectively, with 21 bases between them. The CDR3 sequence is 16 residues long. The CDR3 protein is CASSDGAGPSNQPQHF. The CDR3 nucleotides read TGTGCCTCAAGTGACGGGGCCGGGCCGAGCAATCAGCCCCAGCATTTT.

The rearrangement links TRBV6-5 to TRBJ1-6; the match to TRBD1 covers 8 bases. This CDR3 region has 15 residues. Germline CDR1 and CDR2: MNHEY and SVGAGI. The trim removed 4 bases at V and 4 bases at J, leaving 3 bases unmatched. The CDR3 is CASSLDRVYNSPLHF. DNA for the CDR3: TGTGCCAGCAGTTTGGACAGGGTTTATAATTCACCCCTCCACTTT.

The rearrangement links TRBV18 to TRBJ2-5; either TRBD1 or TRBD2 may fit D (5 bases each). V dropped 2 bases and J dropped 7 bases, with 14 bases sitting between them. CDR1 KGHSH and CDR2 LQKENI come from the germline V gene. There are 14 residues in the CDR3. CDR3 DNA sequence: TGTGCCAGCTCACCAGTCAGGGAGAAAGGGACCCAGTACTTC. It is translated as CASSPVREKGTQYF.

The chain joins TRBV3-1 (or the pseudogene TRBV3-2) to TRBJ2-7, with 11 bases fitting TRBD2. Germline CDR1 and CDR2: LGHDT and YNNKEL (reference sequence). V lost 4 bases, J lost 7 bases, and 9 bases stayed unmatched. The CDR3 has 15 residues. In DNA, the CDR3 is TGTGCCAGCAGCCCCCCTAGCGGGGGGCCGGAGGAGCAGTACTTC. Translating it yields CASSPPSGGPEEQYF.

The chain uses TRBV20-1 and TRBJ1-2, with a tentative D call TRBD1 (5 bases). Trimming stripped 3 bases from V and 8 bases from J, with 16 bases between. Germline values: CDR1 DFQATT, CDR2 SNEGSKA (reference sequence). This CDR3 comprises 13 residues. The CDR3 reads CSASFGTLEGYTF. Written as DNA, the CDR3 is TGCAGTGCTAGTTTTGGGACCCTGGAGGGCTACACCTTC.

The rearrangement links TRBV2 to TRBJ1-1, with D possibly matching TRBD1 (5 bases). CDR3 size: 13 residues. V gave up 2 bases and J gave up 5 bases, with 9 bases separating them. CDR1 and CDR2 (germline): SNHLY, FYNNEI. In nucleotides, the CDR3 is TGTGCCAGCAGTGAACAGGGACGAACTGAAGCTTTCTTT. This codes for CASSEQGRTEAFF.

The rearrangement uses TRBV19 and TRBJ1-6; D is ambiguous. The germline V and J ends were trimmed by 5 bases and 5 bases, with 7 bases remaining between them. Germline V lookup: CDR1 LNHDA, CDR2 SQIVND (reference sequence). The CDR3 length is 13 residues. CDR3 bases: TGTGCCAGTAGTCCTCACAATAATTCACCCCTCCACTTT. This encodes CASSPHNNSPLHF.

The chain links TRBV7-3 to TRBJ1-6; no clear D. The germline V and J ends were trimmed by 5 bases and 7 bases, with 12 bases remaining between them. The CDR3 is made up of 14 amino acids. CDR1 is SGHTA and CDR2 is FQGTGA in the germline V gene. CDR3 sequence: CASSQDGPNSPLHF. The DNA of the CDR3 is TGTGCCAGCAGCCAGGACGGACCGAATTCACCCCTCCACTTT.

The chain links TRBV7-2 to TRBJ1-1; D is ambiguous. The germline CDR1 and CDR2 sequences are SGHTA and FQGNSA. This CDR3 is built from 15 residues. V lost 5 bases to trimming and J lost 2 bases, with 15 bases between them. CDR3 coding DNA: TGTGCCAGCAGCCCACCCGAGTGGGTCAACACTGAAGCTTTCTTT. The encoded protein is CASSPPEWVNTEAFF.

The chain has TRBV6-5 and TRBJ1-5, with a tentative D call TRBD1 (5 bases). The germline CDR1 and CDR2 sequences are MNHEY and SVGAGI. The CDR3 contains 14 residues. Trimming removed 1 base from V and 5 bases from J, with 9 bases in between. This CDR3 reads CASSYLGADQPQHF. In DNA, the CDR3 is TGTGCCAGCAGTTACTTAGGGGCGGATCAGCCCCAGCATTTT.

As DNA, the CDR3 is TGTGCCAGTATCTGGACAGGGGGAAAAAGAGCTAACTATGGCTACACCTTC. Protein product: CASIWTGGKRANYGYTF. J is TRBJ1-2 and V is TRBV19; 10 bases line up with TRBD1. The germline V gene has CDR1 LNHDA and CDR2 SQIVND (reference sequence). J gave up 0 bases and V 7 bases, and 11 bases lay outside the gene matches. The CDR3 contains 17 residues.

The chain carries TRBV27 and TRBJ1-6; no clear D. CDR3 size: 14 residues. Germline CDR1 and CDR2: MNHEY and SMNVEV (reference sequence). Deletions cut 5 bases from V and 8 bases from J, with 13 bases between. As DNA, the CDR3 is TGTGCCAGCAGTCCCCCGGTCAGCGATTCACCCCTCCACTTT. This codes for CASSPPVSDSPLHF.

As concerns this clone: A read error may produce the germline difference seen at one junction end. V usage is TRBV7-6 and J usage is TRBJ2-5; 8 nucleotides match TRBD1. Germline-derived CDR1 and CDR2 are SGHVS and FNYEAQ. CDR3 length: 14 amino acids. CDR3 sequence: CASSLGGQGAIQYF. The DNA for the CDR3 is TGTGCCAGCAGTTTAGGGGGGCAGGGGGCAATCCAGTACTTC.

This chain uses TRBV12-3 or TRBV12-4 with TRBJ1-4, with a possible D match to TRBD1 (5 bases). The CDR3 sequence is 13 residues long. V lost 2 bases to trimming and J lost 7 bases, with 8 bases between them. As DNA, the CDR3 is TGTGCCAGCAGTTTACAGGGCGGTGAAAAACTGTTTTTT. Residues: CASSLQGGEKLFF.

This chain connects TRBV7-3 to TRBJ2-1; TRBD1 matches 7 bases. CDR1 is SGHTA, CDR2 FQGTGA, per germline. This CDR3 spans 14 amino acids. Losses at the gene ends were 4 bases for V and 7 bases for J; bases not matched to a gene: 7. The CDR3 region has the DNA TGTGCCAGCAGCTCCCCCGGGACAGCTAATGAGCAGTTCTTC. The encoded protein is CASSSPGTANEQFF.

This clone came up once. The V and J genes are TRBV3-1 (or the pseudogene TRBV3-2) and TRBJ2-3; possible D gene TRBD2, 6 bases. Germline values: CDR1 LGHDT, CDR2 YNNKEL (reference sequence). The CDR3 contains 14 residues. The ends were cut back, 4 bases at V and 4 bases at J, with 12 bases in the middle. CDR3 in amino acids: CASSRGGGADTQYF. The CDR3 bases are TGTGCCAGCAGCCGGGGCGGCGGGGCAGATACGCAGTATTTT.

This chain links TRBV7-8 with TRBJ1-2; no reliable D call. There are 13 residues in the CDR3. V lost 5 bases and J lost 0, with 7 bases in between. Germline loops: CDR1 SGHVS, CDR2 FQNEAQ. The CDR3 sequence: CASSPTANYGYTF. CDR3 DNA sequence: TGTGCCAGCAGCCCAACAGCTAACTATGGCTACACCTTC.